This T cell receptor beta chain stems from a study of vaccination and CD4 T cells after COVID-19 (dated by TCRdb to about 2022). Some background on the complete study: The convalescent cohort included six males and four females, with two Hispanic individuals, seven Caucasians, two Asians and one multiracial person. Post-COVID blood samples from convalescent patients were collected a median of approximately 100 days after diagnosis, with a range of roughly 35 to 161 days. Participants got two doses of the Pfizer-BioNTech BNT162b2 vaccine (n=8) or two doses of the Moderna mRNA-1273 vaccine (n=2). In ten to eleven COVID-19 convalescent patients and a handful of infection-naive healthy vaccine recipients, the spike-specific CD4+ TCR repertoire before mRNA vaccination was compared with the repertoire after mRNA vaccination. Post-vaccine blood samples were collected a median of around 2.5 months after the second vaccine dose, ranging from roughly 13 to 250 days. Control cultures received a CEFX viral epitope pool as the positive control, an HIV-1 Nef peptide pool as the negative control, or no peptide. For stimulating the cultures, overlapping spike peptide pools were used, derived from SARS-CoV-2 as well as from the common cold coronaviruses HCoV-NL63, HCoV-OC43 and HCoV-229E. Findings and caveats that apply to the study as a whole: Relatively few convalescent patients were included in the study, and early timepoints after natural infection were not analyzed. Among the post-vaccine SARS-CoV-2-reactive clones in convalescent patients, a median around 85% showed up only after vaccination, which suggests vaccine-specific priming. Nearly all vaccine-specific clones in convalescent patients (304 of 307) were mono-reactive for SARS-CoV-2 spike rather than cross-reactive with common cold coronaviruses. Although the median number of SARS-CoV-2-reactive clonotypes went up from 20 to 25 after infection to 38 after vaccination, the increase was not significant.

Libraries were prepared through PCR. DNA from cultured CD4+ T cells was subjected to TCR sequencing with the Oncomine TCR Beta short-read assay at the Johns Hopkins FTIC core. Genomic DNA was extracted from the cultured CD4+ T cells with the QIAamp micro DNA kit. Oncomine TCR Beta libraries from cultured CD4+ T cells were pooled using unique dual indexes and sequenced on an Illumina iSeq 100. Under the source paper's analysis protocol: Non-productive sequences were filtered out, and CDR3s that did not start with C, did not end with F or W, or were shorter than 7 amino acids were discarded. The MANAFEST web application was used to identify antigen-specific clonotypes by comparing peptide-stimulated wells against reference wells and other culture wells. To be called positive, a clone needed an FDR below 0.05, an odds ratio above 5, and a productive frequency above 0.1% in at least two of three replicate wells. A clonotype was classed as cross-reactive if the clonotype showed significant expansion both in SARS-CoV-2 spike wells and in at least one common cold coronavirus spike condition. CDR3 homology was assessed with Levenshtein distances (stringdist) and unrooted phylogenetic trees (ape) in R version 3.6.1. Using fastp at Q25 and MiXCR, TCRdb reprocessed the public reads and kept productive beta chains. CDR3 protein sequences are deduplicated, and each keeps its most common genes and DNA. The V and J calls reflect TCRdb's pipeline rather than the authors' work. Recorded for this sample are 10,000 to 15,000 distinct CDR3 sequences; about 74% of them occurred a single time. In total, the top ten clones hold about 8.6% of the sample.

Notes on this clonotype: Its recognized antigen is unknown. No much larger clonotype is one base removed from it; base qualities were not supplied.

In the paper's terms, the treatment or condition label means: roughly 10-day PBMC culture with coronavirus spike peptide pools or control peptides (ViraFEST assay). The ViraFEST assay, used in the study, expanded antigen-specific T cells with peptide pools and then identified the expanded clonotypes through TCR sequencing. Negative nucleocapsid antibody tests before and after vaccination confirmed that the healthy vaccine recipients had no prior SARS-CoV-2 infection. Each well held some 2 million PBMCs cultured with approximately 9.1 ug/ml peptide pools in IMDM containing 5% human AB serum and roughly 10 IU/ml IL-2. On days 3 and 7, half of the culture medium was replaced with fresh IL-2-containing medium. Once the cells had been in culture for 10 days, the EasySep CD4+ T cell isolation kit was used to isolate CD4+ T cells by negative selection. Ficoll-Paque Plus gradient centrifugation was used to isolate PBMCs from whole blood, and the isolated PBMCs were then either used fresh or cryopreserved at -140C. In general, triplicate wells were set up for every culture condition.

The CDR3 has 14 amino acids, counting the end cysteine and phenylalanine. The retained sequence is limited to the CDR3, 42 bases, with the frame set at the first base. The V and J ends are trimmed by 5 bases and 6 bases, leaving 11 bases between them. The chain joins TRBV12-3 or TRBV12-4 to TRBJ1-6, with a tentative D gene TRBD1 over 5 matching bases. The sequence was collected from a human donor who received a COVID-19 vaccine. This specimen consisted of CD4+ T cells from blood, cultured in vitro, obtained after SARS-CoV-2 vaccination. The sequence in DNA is TGTGCCAGCAGTCTGGGACCGCTTAATTCACCCCTCCACTTT. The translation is CASSLGPLNSPLHF.